The clone carrying this T cell receptor beta chain was detected ten times or more. The antigen is not known. The data originate from a study of CD8 T cells in ankylosing spondylitis. A quantitative 5'-RACE method, one with molecular barcodes, was used to make TCR beta libraries. TCRdb passed the 5' RACE reads through MiXCR, listing each CDR3 protein once. Here the sample spans more than 300,000 distinct CDR3 sequences, 8% being singletons. The germline gives CDR1 DFQATT, CDR2 SNEGSKA (reference sequence). The V gene lost 6 bases and the J gene lost 6 bases, with 12 bases spanning the gap. CDR3 length equals 11 residues. Overall study results and limits: Researchers reportedly found disease-linked clones significantly enriched in matched ankylosing spondylitis synovial fluid. Disease-linked clones bore a CD8+ phenotype, appearing relatively rarely in peripheral blood. Roughly eight highly homologous variants made up a TCR beta motif, and this motif appeared characteristic of ankylosing spondylitis blood. Previous work reported some of these motif variants in the synovial fluid and blood of reactive arthritis.

The rearrangement uses TRBV20-1 and TRBJ2-7; a weak D match, TRBD2 (6 bases). The receptor's source is a male donor with ankylosing spondylitis. What was sequenced was blood, either unsorted or a sorted T cell fraction (not recorded which). In nucleotides, the CDR3 is TGCAGTGCCTCCGGGACTCCCGAGCAGTACTTC. It translates to CSASGTPEQYF.